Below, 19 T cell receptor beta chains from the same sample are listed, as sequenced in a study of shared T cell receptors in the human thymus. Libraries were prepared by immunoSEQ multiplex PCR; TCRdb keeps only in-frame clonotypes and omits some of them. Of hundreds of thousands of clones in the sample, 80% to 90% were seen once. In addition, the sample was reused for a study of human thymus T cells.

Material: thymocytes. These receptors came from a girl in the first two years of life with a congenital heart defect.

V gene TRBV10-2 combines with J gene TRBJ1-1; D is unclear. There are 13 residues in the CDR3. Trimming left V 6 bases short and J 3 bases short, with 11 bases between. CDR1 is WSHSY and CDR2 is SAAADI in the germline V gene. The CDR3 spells CASRSLRDTEAFF. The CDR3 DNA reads TGCGCCAGCAGGTCTCTACGGGACACTGAAGCTTTCTTT.

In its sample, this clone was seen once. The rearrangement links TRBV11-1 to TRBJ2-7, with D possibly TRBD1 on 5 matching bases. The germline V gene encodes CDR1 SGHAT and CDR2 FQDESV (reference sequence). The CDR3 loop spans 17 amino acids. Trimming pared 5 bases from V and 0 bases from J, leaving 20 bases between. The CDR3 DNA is TGTGCCAGCAGCCTCCGACCACAGGTAGCTTACTCCTACGAGCAGTACTTC. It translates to CASSLRPQVAYSYEQYF.

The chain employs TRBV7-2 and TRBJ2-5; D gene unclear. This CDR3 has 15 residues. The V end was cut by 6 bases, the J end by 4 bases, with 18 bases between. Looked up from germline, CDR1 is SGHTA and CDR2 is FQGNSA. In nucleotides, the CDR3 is TGTGCCAGCAGACGAACCGCGCGGTTGGGAGAGACCCAGTACTTC. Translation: CASRRTARLGETQYF.

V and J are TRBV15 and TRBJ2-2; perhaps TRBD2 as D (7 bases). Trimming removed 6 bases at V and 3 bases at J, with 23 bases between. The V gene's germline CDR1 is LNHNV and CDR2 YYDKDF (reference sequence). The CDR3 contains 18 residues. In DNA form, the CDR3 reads TGTGCCACCAGTCCGCCGGGTAGGGGGGGGGCGCACACCGGGGAGCTGTTTTTT. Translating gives CATSPPGRGGAHTGELFF.

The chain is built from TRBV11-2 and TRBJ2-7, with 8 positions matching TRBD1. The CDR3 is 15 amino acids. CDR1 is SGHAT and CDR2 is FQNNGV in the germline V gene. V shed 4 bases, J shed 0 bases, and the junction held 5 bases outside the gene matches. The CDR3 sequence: CASSSWDRSSYEQYF. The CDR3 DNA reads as TGTGCCAGCAGCTCCTGGGACAGGAGCTCCTACGAGCAGTACTTC. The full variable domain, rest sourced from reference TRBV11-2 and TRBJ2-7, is EAGVAQSPRYKIIEKRQSVAFWCNPISGHATLYWYQQILGQGPKLLIQFQNNGVVDDSQLPKDRFSAERLKGVDSTLKIQPAKLEDSAVYLCASSSWDRSSYEQYFGPGTRLTVT.

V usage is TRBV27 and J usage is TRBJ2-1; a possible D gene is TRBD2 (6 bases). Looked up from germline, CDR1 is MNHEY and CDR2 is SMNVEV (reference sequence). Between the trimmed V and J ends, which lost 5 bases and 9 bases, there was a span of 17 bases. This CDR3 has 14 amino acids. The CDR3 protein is CASSPPGGSFEQFF. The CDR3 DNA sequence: TGTGCCAGCAGTCCACCCGGGGGTAGCTTTGAGCAGTTCTTC.

The CDR3 sequence is CASSSHPGGYTF. The CDR3 coding sequence is TGTGCCAGCAGTTCCCATCCCGGGGGCTACACCTTC. The V gene is TRBV6-1, the J gene TRBJ1-2; D not certain. V lost 5 bases, J lost 8 bases, and 12 bases lay in between. The CDR3 has 12 residues. Looked up from germline, CDR1 is MNHNS and CDR2 is SASEGT.

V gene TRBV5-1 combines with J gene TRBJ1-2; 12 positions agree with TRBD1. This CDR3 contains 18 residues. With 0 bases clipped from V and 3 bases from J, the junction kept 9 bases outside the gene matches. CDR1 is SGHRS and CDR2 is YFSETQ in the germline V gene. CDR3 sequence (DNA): TGCGCCAGCAGCTTGGGGGACAGGGGGCATCAAAGGGACTATGGCTACACCTTC. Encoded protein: CASSLGDRGHQRDYGYTF.

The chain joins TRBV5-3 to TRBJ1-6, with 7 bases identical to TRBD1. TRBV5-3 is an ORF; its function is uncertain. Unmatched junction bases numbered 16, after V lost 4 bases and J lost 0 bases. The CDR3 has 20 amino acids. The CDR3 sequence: CARSIDESRQGSSYNSPLHF. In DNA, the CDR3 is TGTGCCAGAAGCATCGATGAATCCCGACAGGGCAGCTCCTATAATTCACCCCTCCACTTT.

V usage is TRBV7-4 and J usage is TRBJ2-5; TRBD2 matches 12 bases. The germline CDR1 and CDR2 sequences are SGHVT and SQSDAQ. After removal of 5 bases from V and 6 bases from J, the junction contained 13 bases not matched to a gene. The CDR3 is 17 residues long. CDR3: CASSARPTSGGWKTQYF. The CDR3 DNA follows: TGTGCCAGCAGCGCGCGACCCACTAGCGGGGGGTGGAAGACCCAGTACTTC.

The CDR3 nucleotides are TGTGCCAGCCGGGACAGGGCCCCTAGGCGTGCTGGCTACACCTTC. Translated: CASRDRAPRRAGYTF. The gene calls are TRBV7-3 and TRBJ1-2; 9 nucleotides align to TRBD1. CDR3 length: 15 amino acids. Germline CDR1 and CDR2: SGHTA and FQGTGA. The V gene end was trimmed by 8 bases and the J gene end by 7 bases; junction bases not matched to a gene: 14.

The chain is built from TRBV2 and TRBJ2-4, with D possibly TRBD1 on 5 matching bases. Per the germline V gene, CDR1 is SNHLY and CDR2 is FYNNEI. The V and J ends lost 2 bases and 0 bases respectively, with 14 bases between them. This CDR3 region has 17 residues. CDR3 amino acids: CASSERDRELAKNIQYF. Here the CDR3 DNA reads TGTGCCAGCAGTGAACGTGACAGAGAACTAGCCAAAAACATTCAGTACTTC.

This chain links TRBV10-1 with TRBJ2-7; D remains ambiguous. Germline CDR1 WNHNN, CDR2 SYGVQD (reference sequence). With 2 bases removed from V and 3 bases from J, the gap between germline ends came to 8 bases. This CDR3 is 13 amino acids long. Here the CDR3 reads CASSEAVGYEQYF. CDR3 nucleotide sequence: TGCGCCAGCAGTGAGGCGGTTGGCTACGAGCAGTACTTC.

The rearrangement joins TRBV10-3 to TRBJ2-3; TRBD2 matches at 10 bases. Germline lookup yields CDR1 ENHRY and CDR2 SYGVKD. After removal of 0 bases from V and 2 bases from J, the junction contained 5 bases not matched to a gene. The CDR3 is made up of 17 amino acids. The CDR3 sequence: CAISESIAGGITDTQYF. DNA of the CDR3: TGTGCCATCAGTGAGTCGATAGCGGGGGGAATCACAGATACGCAGTATTTT.

The CDR3 DNA reads TGTGCCAGCAAAGACAGGGGCCGAGGCGAGCCCCAGCATTTT. Translating gives CASKDRGRGEPQHF. This chain links TRBV5-8 with TRBJ1-5; 8 nucleotides match TRBD1. V gave up 6 bases and J gave up 8 bases; unmatched junction bases: 10. This CDR3 has 14 residues. CDR1 is SGHTS and CDR2 is YDEGEE in the germline V gene. Full variable domain (missing parts from reference TRBV5-8 and TRBJ1-5): EAGVTQSPTHLIKTRGQQATLRCSPISGHTSVYWYQQALGLGLQFLLWYDEGEERNRGNFPPRFSGRQFPNYSSELNVNALELEDSALYLCASKDRGRGEPQHFGDGTRLSIL.

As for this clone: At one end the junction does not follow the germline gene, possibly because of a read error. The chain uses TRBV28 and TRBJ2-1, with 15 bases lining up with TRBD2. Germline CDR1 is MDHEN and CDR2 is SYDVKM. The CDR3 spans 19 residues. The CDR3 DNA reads TGTGCCAGCAGCTTATGGACTAGCGGGGGGGCAAATGGTAACAATGAGCAGTTCTTC. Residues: CASSLWTSGGANGNNEQFF.

The CDR3: CASSFRQGLSTVNTEAFF. The CDR3 nucleotides are TGTGCCAGCAGCTTTAGACAGGGGCTTAGTACCGTGAACACTGAAGCTTTCTTT. V is TRBV11-2 and J is TRBJ1-1; the match to TRBD1 covers 8 bases. Germline V gene sequence: CDR1 SGHAT, CDR2 FQNNGV. V lost 3 bases to trimming and J lost 0 bases; unmatched junction nucleotides: 12. This CDR3 is 18 amino acids long. The full variable domain, with the rest looked up from reference TRBV11-2 and TRBJ1-1, is EAGVAQSPRYKIIEKRQSVAFWCNPISGHATLYWYQQILGQGPKLLIQFQNNGVVDDSQLPKDRFSAERLKGVDSTLKIQPAKLEDSAVYLCASSFRQGLSTVNTEAFFGQGTRLTVV.

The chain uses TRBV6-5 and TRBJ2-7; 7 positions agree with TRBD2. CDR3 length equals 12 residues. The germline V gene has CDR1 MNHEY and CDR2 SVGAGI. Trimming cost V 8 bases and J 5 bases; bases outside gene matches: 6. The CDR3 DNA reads TGTGCCAGCCGGGGAGGGAGGAACGAGCAGTACTTC. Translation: CASRGGRNEQYF.

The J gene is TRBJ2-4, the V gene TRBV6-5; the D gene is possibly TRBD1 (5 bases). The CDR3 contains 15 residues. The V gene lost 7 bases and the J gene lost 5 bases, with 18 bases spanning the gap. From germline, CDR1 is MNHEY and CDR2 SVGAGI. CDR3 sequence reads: CASTQTGHGQNIQYF. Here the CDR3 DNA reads TGTGCCAGCACCCAGACCGGACACGGACAAAACATTCAGTACTTC.